This record looks at one T cell receptor (beta chain) sequence and its context. This clonotype was picked up many times. What antigen it recognizes has not been identified. Qualities for individual bases were not recorded, and no much larger clone is one base off. The run used an Illumina NovaSeq 6000. Synthesis of TCR cDNA relied on 5'RACE template switching, a step that introduced a universal primer site along with unique molecular identifiers. Priming of cDNA synthesis was performed from both the TCR alpha and TCR beta constant segments. Two PCR steps were used to amplify libraries, with sample barcodes and sequencing adapters being added in the second step. Libraries were sequenced on Illumina HiSeq 2500 (2x100 bp) or NovaSeq (2x150 bp). From the authors' description of their analysis: Demultiplexing of reads and collapsing into UMI consensus sequences were performed with MIGEC, and V(D)J alignment was carried out with MiXCR. Clonotypes responding to the vaccine were identified with edgeR on replicate PBMC samples, with the criteria of FDR below 0.01 and a log2 fold change above 5 up to day 15. Each bulk clonotype received a CD4 or CD8 identity based on whether the sequenced CD4 or CD8 repertoire contained that clonotype at higher abundance. TCRdb itself trimmed the public reads at Q25 with fastp, ran MiXCR and retained productive beta chains. Each entry is one CDR3 protein sequence, shown with its most common DNA and genes. TCRdb assigned the V and J calls; the authors' analysis was not used. The sample has about 310,000 distinct CDR3 sequences on record, roughly 4% of them singletons. The top ten clones comprise around a quarter of the sample.

The data originate from a study of T cells after yellow fever vaccination (dated by TCRdb to between 2018 and 2020). With regard to the full study: Libraries from fractions with low cell numbers were prepared with the SMART-Seq v4 Ultra Low Input RNA kit. To follow T-cell clones before and after primary and booster YFV17D yellow fever vaccination, bulk TCR alpha and beta repertoires were sequenced over time. The cohort comprised two healthy male donors, one aged 18 to 29 and one aged 30 to 40 years. Bulk PBMC replicates and cell subsets were isolated from blood drawn at multiple timepoints before and after both primary and secondary immunization.

The paper's findings and limits, for the study overall: Because abundant contaminating clonotypes from the bulk population could be contained in FACS-sorted repertoires, computational filtering was required. A small share of clonotypes was detected in both CD4 and CD8 compartments, with the overlap likely arising from convergent recombination. The secondary T-cell response was found to be weaker but faster than the primary response, with a peak reached on day 5 rather than on day 15. Only a couple of donors were included in the study, so the extent to which the findings can be generalized is limited. After the booster, most clones that had expanded after primary vaccination were detected again (roughly 95% of CD4 and 88% of CD8), suggesting broad maintenance of memory.

The meaning of the sample's treatment or condition label: live attenuated yellow fever vaccine strain. At every blood-draw timepoint, two biological replicates of bulk PBMCs were collected. PBMCs were isolated from peripheral blood using a standard Ficoll-Paque protocol. RNA was extracted with TriZol from bulk PBMCs, CD4 and CD8 fractions, and dextramer-positive and dextramer-negative fractions. The sample was PBMCs, taken on the day of the yellow fever booster vaccination. The TCR originated in a man aged 18 to 29 who received the YFV17D yellow fever vaccine.

CDR3 sequence: CASSERVARSTGELFF. The DNA sequence is as follows: TGTGCCAGCAGTGAGAGGGTTGCGAGGTCCACCGGGGAGCTGTTTTTT. The chain is encoded by TRBV2 joined to TRBJ2-2, with a weak D call of TRBD2 (5 bases match). V sheds 3 bases and J sheds 4 bases, leaving 15 bases between their ends. The germline V gene yields SNHLY for CDR1 and FYNNEI for CDR2. The CDR3 holds 16 amino acids from the cysteine to the phenylalanine. Of all the DNA, just the CDR3 is kept, 48 bases in frame from base 1.